This T cell receptor beta chain comes out of a study of response to subunit inactivated influenza vaccine (dated by TCRdb to the late 2010s). For context, the study as a whole: Deep quantitative profiling of the T cell receptor repertoire was used in the study to follow responses to a trivalent subunit inactivated influenza vaccine. Overall study outcomes, separate from this receptor: According to the authors, only a limited number of new T cells may be recruited by each seasonal influenza vaccination.

Reading the germline V gene (reference sequence) gives CDR1 DFQATT and CDR2 SNEGSKA. From the cysteine through the phenylalanine, the CDR3 covers 15 amino acids. Only the CDR3 DNA stays, 45 bases, in frame from base 1. Trimming leaves V shorter by 2 bases and J shorter by 6 bases, with the junction holding 6 bases beyond the gene matches. Libraries were prepared through RT-PCR. Sequencing relied on an Illumina HiSeq 2500. TCRdb reprocessed the public reads (quality trimming at Q25 with fastp, clone calling with MiXCR) and kept in-frame beta chains. Entries are consolidated by CDR3 protein sequence, retaining the most common genes and DNA. The table for this sample lists a few hundred thousand distinct CDR3 sequences; 9.5% to 13% of them were counted only once. The ten largest account for approximately 12% of the sample. The time point label for this specimen denotes: around 45 days after influenza vaccine administration.

This clonotype has a handful of counts. There is no known antigen for this receptor. No base quality information exists; no much larger clone differs at one position. The V gene is TRBV20-1 and the J gene is TRBJ2-3; 12 central bases correspond to TRBD2. The sequencing here drew on PBMCs from blood, taken more than 35 days after vaccination. The TCR was taken from a man aged 50 or older who received an inactivated influenza vaccine. Donor details come from another sample of the same person, matched by shared clones. The nucleotide sequence is given as TGCAGTGCTAGAAGACTAGCGGGAGAGGTCGATACGCAGTATTTT. Translated, this gives CSARRLAGEVDTQYF.